The 11 T cell receptor beta chains below all came from one sample that was sequenced in a study of response to subunit inactivated influenza vaccine. From the RT-PCR reads, TCRdb called clonotypes with MiXCR, one entry per CDR3 protein. The repertoire includes around 540,000 distinct CDR3 sequences, about 11% of them detected once, and around 9.6% sits in the top ten. Sequenced material: PBMCs from blood, taken on the day of vaccination. The receptor set was obtained from a man aged 45-65 years who received an inactivated influenza vaccine.

The chain couples TRBV7-2 to TRBJ2-7; D gene ambiguous. CDR1 and CDR2 from the germline V gene are SGHTA and FQGNSA. CDR3 length: 14 residues. V was cut by 6 bases and J by 2 bases, with 14 bases left in between. The CDR3 loop is CASSMTTRAYEQYF. The CDR3 coding sequence is TGTGCCAGCAGTATGACGACACGAGCCTACGAGCAGTACTTC.

The chain has TRBV6-4 and TRBJ1-1; D remains unclear. Trimming stripped 0 bases from V and 2 bases from J, with 4 bases between. The CDR3 loop spans 13 amino acids. Germline lookup yields CDR1 MRHNA and CDR2 SNTAGT. The CDR3 is CASSDSDNTEAFF. In nucleotides, the CDR3 is TGTGCCAGCAGTGACTCGGACAACACTGAAGCTTTCTTT.

This clonotype was counted ten times or more. The chain couples TRBV5-5 to TRBJ1-4, with D tentatively TRBD1 (6 bases). Germline CDR1 and CDR2: SGHKS and YYEKEE (reference sequence). CDR3 length: 15 residues. Trimming stripped 0 bases from V and 5 bases from J, with 11 bases between. The CDR3 DNA is TGTGCCAGCAGCTTGGGGGGGCGAGGGAATGAAAAACTGTTTTTT. The encoded protein is CASSLGGRGNEKLFF.

This clonotype was seen more than once but under ten times. The chain recombines TRBV4-1 with TRBJ2-7; D may be TRBD1 (6 bases). The CDR3 runs to 15 residues. With 3 bases removed from V and 5 bases from J, the gap between germline ends came to 17 bases. Germline V gives CDR1 MGHRA, CDR2 YSYEKL. For the CDR3, the DNA is TGCGCCAGCAGCCAGCAAGGACAGCAATCCGACGAGCAGTACTTC. Protein product: CASSQQGQQSDEQYF.

The chain couples TRBV15 to TRBJ2-3; no definite D call. Germline V gives CDR1 LNHNV, CDR2 YYDKDF (reference sequence). V was shortened by 1 base and J by 1 base, with 9 bases between the two germline ends. This CDR3 contains 15 residues. CDR3 loop: CATSRVGGRTDTQYF. CDR3 DNA sequence: TGTGCCACCAGCAGAGTGGGCGGACGCACAGATACGCAGTATTTT.

This clonotype was counted a few times. This chain links TRBV16 with TRBJ2-1; D is unclear. Germline loops: CDR1 KGHSY, CDR2 FQNENV. V lost 4 bases to trimming and J lost 7 bases, with 8 bases between them. This CDR3 region has 12 residues. The DNA of the CDR3 is TGTGCCAGCAGCCTAACTAAGAATGAGCAGTTCTTC. Translation gives CASSLTKNEQFF.

This clonotype was detected a few times. V gene TRBV6-1 combines with J gene TRBJ1-1; 7 bases map to TRBD1. V dropped 6 bases and J dropped 1; count of bases not matched to a gene: 5. CDR1 MNHNS and CDR2 SASEGT come from the germline V gene. This CDR3 region has 14 residues. The CDR3 sequence is CASRNRGGNTEAFF. The CDR3 nucleotides read TGTGCCAGCAGGAACAGGGGTGGGAACACTGAAGCTTTCTTT.

The genes are TRBV7-8 and TRBJ1-6; D remains unclear. In germline, CDR1 is SGHVS, CDR2 FQNEAQ. V lost 4 bases and J lost 6, with 13 bases in between. CDR3 length: 15 amino acids. The CDR3 bases are TGTGCCAGCAGCTCCTCGGGAATGGGTAATTCACCCCTCCACTTT. Its protein product is CASSSSGMGNSPLHF.

The chain recombines TRBV11-2 with TRBJ2-5, with TRBD1 identical over 8 bases. The length of the CDR3 is 18 residues. Losses at the gene ends were 1 base for V and 1 base for J; bases not matched to a gene: 11. Germline values: CDR1 SGHAT, CDR2 FQNNGV. CDR3 region: CASSLGTGPGVIQETQYF. DNA for the CDR3: TGTGCCAGCAGCTTAGGGACAGGGCCTGGGGTCATCCAAGAGACCCAGTACTTC.

This clonotype has a count of ten or more. The genes are TRBV4-2 and TRBJ2-7; 8 nucleotides match TRBD1. The CDR3 runs to 14 residues. Germline V CDR1 and CDR2: LGHNA, YNFKEQ. The J segment lost 5 bases and the V segment lost 5 bases, leaving 8 bases of the junction unmatched. The CDR3 nucleotides read TGTGCCAGCAGCTTACCGACAGGGGCGAACGAGCAGTACTTC. Amino acids: CASSLPTGANEQYF.

The chain couples TRBV12-3 or TRBV12-4 to TRBJ2-5, with TRBD2 matching 7 bases. The ends lost 3 bases at V and 1 base at J; junction bases unmatched: 8. CDR3 length: 16 residues. The CDR3 sequence: CASSFWGGGGQETQYF. For the CDR3, the DNA is TGTGCCAGCAGTTTCTGGGGGGGGGGAGGCCAAGAGACCCAGTACTTC.